These T cell receptor beta chains were read from a single sample in a study of blood T cell repertoires in COVID-19. The repertoire was sequenced with immunoSEQ multiplex PCR; TCRdb's copy has only in-frame clones and lacks some. In the table there are over 250,000 clones, approximately 85% of which are singletons. Specimen: peripheral blood. The receptors shown here come from a woman aged 70-85 years with acute or convalescent COVID-19. CDR3s include the opening cysteine and the closing phenylalanine or tryptophan. The D gene is left open where the match is weak. Clone size is stated in some rows and not others, as once, few, many or a class when expanded.

13 . . TRBJ2-2 TRBV6-5 CASARSIRGELFF TGTGCCAGCGCCAGGTCCATTCGTGGGGAGCTGTTTTTT
14 . . TRBJ1-6 TRBV9 CASSVGTLNSPLHF TGTGCCAGCAGCGTAGGGACACTTAATTCACCCCTCCACTTT
19 TRBD2 . TRBJ2-2 TRBV6-6 CASSRRIGAGGSYTGELFF TGTGCCAGCAGTCGCCGGATCGGAGCGGGGGGCTCCTACACCGGGGAGCTGTTTTTT
15 TRBD1 . TRBJ2-3 TRBV7-9 CASSSPTGRTDTQYF TGTGCCAGCAGCAGCCCGACAGGGCGCACAGATACGCAGTATTTT
13 . . TRBJ1-2 TRBV23-1 CASSPRGAGGYTF TGCGCCAGCAGTCCGCGGGGGGCAGGTGGCTACACCTTC
13 . . TRBJ1-1 TRBV7-2 CASSLMGGLRAFF TGTGCCAGCAGCTTAATGGGGGGGCTAAGGGCTTTCTTT
15 . . TRBJ2-2 TRBV19 CASSDPDSLTGELFF TGTGCCAGTAGTGACCCGGACAGTCTCACCGGGGAGCTGTTTTTT
13 TRBD1 . TRBJ2-4 TRBV12-3/TRBV12-4 CASSPGTDDIQYF TGTGCCAGCAGTCCCGGGACAGATGACATTCAGTACTTC
14 . . TRBJ2-5 TRBV6-2/TRBV6-3 CASSYGGSQETQYF TGTGCCAGCAGTTACGGGGGGTCCCAAGAGACCCAGTACTTC
14 TRBD2 . TRBJ2-3 TRBV5-1 CASKTGTSQDTQYF TGCGCCAGCAAAACCGGGACTAGCCAAGATACGCAGTATTTT
15 . . TRBJ1-6 TRBV6-5 CASQRQKPANSPLHF TGTGCCAGCCAGAGACAGAAACCGGCAAATTCACCCCTCCACTTT
16 TRBD1 . TRBJ1-2 TRBV9 CASSARESGGSYGYTF TGTGCCAGCAGCGCTAGGGAATCAGGGGGCTCGTATGGCTACACCTTC
13 TRBD1 . TRBJ1-1 TRBV2 CATPGQGNTEAFF TGTGCCACTCCAGGACAGGGAAACACTGAAGCTTTCTTT
14 TRBD1 . TRBJ1-3 TRBV6-6 CASSRQGSGNTIYF TGTGCCAGCAGTCGACAGGGCTCTGGAAACACCATATATTTT
14 TRBD1 . TRBJ2-5 TRBV5-4 CASSFQGAGETQYF TGTGCCAGCAGCTTCCAGGGGGCCGGAGAGACCCAGTACTTC
14 TRBD2 . TRBJ2-3 TRBV6-4 CASSDMTSGGTQYF TGTGCCAGCAGTGACATGACTAGCGGGGGAACGCAGTATTTT
14 TRBD1 . TRBJ1-1 TRBV18 CASSPQGAGTEAFF TGTGCCAGCTCACCGCAGGGGGCGGGCACTGAAGCTTTCTTT
14 TRBD1 few TRBJ2-1 TRBV6-1 CASSDLDRGGEQFF TGTGCCAGCAGTGATCTGGACAGGGGGGGTGAGCAGTTCTTC
17 . . TRBJ2-1 TRBV14 CASSQGPGILSYNEQFF TGTGCCAGCAGCCAAGGGCCGGGAATTTTATCCTACAATGAGCAGTTCTTC
13 TRBD1 . TRBJ1-1 TRBV6-5 CASRRDSNTEAFF TGTGCCAGCAGACGGGACAGTAACACTGAAGCTTTCTTT
16 . . TRBJ1-4 TRBV5-1 CASSLSGSGGNEKLFF TGCGCCAGCAGCTTGTCCGGGTCGGGAGGGAATGAAAAACTGTTTTTT
14 TRBD2 few TRBJ2-1 TRBV7-9 CASSAGTSGGEQFF TGTGCCAGCAGCGCTGGGACTAGCGGGGGTGAGCAGTTCTTC
12 . . TRBJ2-3 TRBV5-6 CASSIGTDTQYF TGTGCCAGCAGCATCGGCACAGATACGCAGTATTTT
16 . . TRBJ2-7 TRBV4-1 CASRDLVRPGDYEQYF TGCGCCAGCAGGGACTTAGTTCGTCCCGGGGACTACGAGCAGTACTTC
15 . . TRBJ1-2 TRBV1 CTSSQVSEKGRGYTF TGCACCAGCAGCCAAGTTAGCGAAAAAGGGCGCGGCTACACCTTC
14 TRBD1 . TRBJ1-5 TRBV6-5 CASRAGTGSQPQHF TGTGCCAGCAGGGCCGGGACAGGGTCTCAGCCCCAGCATTTT
12 . . TRBJ1-1 TRBV25-1 CASSEYGRGAFF TGTGCCAGCAGTGAATATGGCAGGGGAGCTTTCTTT
13 . . TRBJ2-2 TRBV7-3 CASSPRTSGELFF TGTGCCAGCAGCCCCCGGACTTCCGGGGAGCTGTTTTTT
15 TRBD1 few TRBJ2-3 TRBV4-1 CASSPRGLRTDTQYF TGCGCCAGCAGCCCCAGGGGGCTAAGGACAGATACGCAGTATTTT
13 . . TRBJ1-3 TRBV12-3/TRBV12-4 CASSPSPGNTIYF TGTGCCAGCAGCCCATCCCCCGGAAACACCATATATTTT
13 . once TRBJ1-1 TRBV6-5 CASRMTQNTEAFF TGTGCCAGCAGGATGACACAGAACACTGAAGCTTTCTTT
14 TRBD2 . TRBJ2-5 TRBV3-1/TRBV3-2 CATHTRTSGETQYF TGTGCCACCCACACCCGGACTAGCGGGGAGACCCAGTACTTC
14 . . TRBJ2-2 TRBV5-1 CASSPTANTGELFF TGCGCCAGCAGCCCTACAGCGAACACCGGGGAGCTGTTTTTT
17 TRBD2 once TRBJ2-1 TRBV2 CASTWGFSGSSYNEQFF TGTGCCAGCACCTGGGGCTTTAGCGGGAGCTCCTACAATGAGCAGTTCTTC
15 . . TRBJ1-2 TRBV6-6 CASSWGGHRNYGYTF TGTGCCAGCAGTTGGGGGGGACACAGGAACTATGGCTACACCTTC
13 . . TRBJ1-1 TRBV6-6 CASTAGTWTEAFF TGTGCCAGCACTGCAGGTACTTGGACTGAAGCTTTCTTT
15 . . TRBJ1-4 TRBV7-9 CASSLDAGFNEKLFF TGTGCCAGCAGCTTAGATGCAGGCTTCAATGAAAAACTGTTTTTT
14 TRBD1 . TRBJ1-1 TRBV28 CASWPRDRGTEAFF TGTGCCAGTTGGCCCCGGGACAGGGGAACTGAAGCTTTCTTT
15 . . TRBJ1-5 TRBV6-1 CASSDSGDRYQPQHF TGTGCCAGCAGTGATTCGGGGGACCGCTATCAGCCCCAGCATTTT
16 . many TRBJ2-1 TRBV7-8 CASSSSRGSSYNEQFF TGTGCCAGCAGCTCAAGCCGGGGGAGCTCCTACAATGAGCAGTTCTTC
13 . . TRBJ1-2 TRBV18 CASSPDTLYGYTF TGTGCCAGCTCACCGGACACCCTCTATGGCTACACCTTC
12 . . TRBJ2-1 TRBV20-1 CSASPSGVEQFF TGCAGTGCTAGTCCCTCCGGTGTGGAGCAGTTCTTC
13 . . TRBJ1-3 TRBV2 CASRRQVGNTIYF TGTGCCAGCAGAAGACAGGTTGGAAACACCATATATTTT
14 . . TRBJ1-1 TRBV5-1 CASSPGHQNTEAFF TGCGCCAGCAGCCCGGGACACCAGAACACTGAAGCTTTCTTT
18 . . TRBJ2-2 TRBV10-3 CAISESEGTGANTGELFF TGTGCCATCAGTGAGTCAGAGGGGACTGGGGCGAACACCGGGGAGCTGTTTTTT
12 . . TRBJ1-4 TRBV2 CASSELRGRLFF TGTGCCAGCAGTGAACTCAGGGGTAGACTGTTTTTT
18 TRBD1 . TRBJ1-4 TRBV7-9 CASTQGIFIDRAAEKLFF TGTGCCAGCACCCAAGGAATTTTTATCGACAGGGCTGCCGAAAAACTGTTTTTT
15 . . TRBJ2-7 TRBV6-5 CASSSLGVPVNEQYF TGTGCCAGCAGTTCATTAGGGGTACCAGTGAACGAGCAGTACTTC
14 . few TRBJ1-6 TRBV2 CASSSTGSNSPLHF TGTGCCAGCAGTTCAACAGGCTCTAATTCACCCCTCCACTTT